This TCR beta chain was captured in a study of T cell repertoires in cytomegalovirus infection (dated by TCRdb to the late 2010s). Regarding the research as a whole: Peptide stimulations targeted recently identified HLA-C-restricted CMV epitopes, whose presentation resists viral immunomodulation, together with well-studied HLA-B-restricted epitopes. The HLA type of each donor mattered for the analysis, because public TCR beta signatures pointed to carriage of CMV infection along with the matching HLA type.

In the paper's terms, the treatment or condition label means: in vitro stimulation with specific CMV peptide epitopes to enrich CMV-specific T cells. Overall results and qualifications from the work: Cumulative frequency of public TCR beta family members discriminated carriers of CMV infection plus the relevant HLA type in this cohort and an independent approximately 340-donor cohort. The ex vivo response was dominated by HLA-C-restricted CMV-specific TCR beta clonotypes, and the single most frequent clonotype in two of eight donors was supplied by these HLA-C-restricted clonotypes.

CDR1 DFQATT and CDR2 SNEGSKA were looked up in the germline V gene (reference sequence). Inclusive of the bounding cysteine and phenylalanine, the CDR3 is 12 residues long. The sequence is cut down to CDR3 DNA, 36 bases in frame from base 1. Here V drops 5 bases and J drops 3 bases, and the junction holds 1 base not matched to any gene. This clonotype was seen a few times. Its antigen specificity is not known. Per-nucleotide qualities are absent, and no much larger clonotype sits a single base away. Instrument used: Illumina HiSeq 1500. Using fastp trimming at Q25 and MiXCR clonotype assembly, TCRdb reanalyzed the public sequencing data and kept in-frame beta chains. A single entry per CDR3 protein holds the most common genes and DNA from its merged rows. Counted in this sample were approximately 470,000 distinct CDR3 sequences; 40% to 50% of them appeared once. The top ten clonotypes cover around 45% of the sample.

The sequence came from a human donor in good health (CMV status not recorded). Some clones in this sample may be carry-over from other donors' samples. The sequence links TRBV20-1 to TRBJ2-7; TRBD2 fits 10 bases in the junction. Here the sequenced sample was cultured PBMCs, taken from culture after CMV antigen stimulation. The CDR3 region: CSAQRGGYEQYF. The DNA sequence reads TGCAGTGCTCAGCGGGGGGGCTACGAGCAGTACTTC.